This TCR beta chain was identified in a study of cytomegalovirus exposure and HLA in healthy donors. The PCR had 60 Vbeta and 13 Jbeta primers. Using immunoSEQ multiplex PCR, the repertoire was profiled, and TCRdb retains in-frame clones only, with some absent. Here the sample spans approximately 160,000 clones, 64% being singletons. This clone occurred a few times. Unmatched junction bases numbered 12, after V lost 3 bases and J lost 0 bases. Germline lookup yields CDR1 SGHTS and CDR2 YDEGEE. This CDR3 is built from 18 residues. The chain is built from TRBV5-8 and TRBJ1-5, with TRBD1 matching 7 bases. The receptor was isolated from a woman in her 30s in good health and CMV-seropositive. The sequenced sample was PBMCs. CDR3: CASSSTKTTGYSNQPQHF. CDR3 DNA: TGTGCCAGCAGCTCAACAAAGACGACAGGGTATAGCAATCAGCCCCAGCATTTT.